This T cell receptor (beta chain) was documented in a study of T cell responses to AZD1222 COVID-19 vaccine. TCRdb's table, derived via immunoSEQ multiplex PCR, lists solely in-frame clones and lacks some. This table has 88,000 or so clones, around nine tenths appearing once. This clone was picked up one time. Its antigen is as yet unknown. Study observations and caveats: Recipients of two AZD1222 doses showed rising Spike-specific TCR breadth and depth. Reportedly, nearly half of unique spike TCRs recognized epitopes outside B.1.351/B.1.1.7 mutations. Donor demographics were predominantly white British with a female majority; clonal diversity may be underestimated.

The V gene lost 3 bases and the J gene lost 5 bases, with 13 bases spanning the gap. Germline-derived CDR1 and CDR2 are KGHSH and LQKENI. The CDR3 totals 14 residues. The sample consisted of peripheral blood, taken on day 0 of AZD1222 vaccination. The rearrangement joins TRBV18 to TRBJ1-1; D may be TRBD1 (6 bases). The TCR comes from an adult in good health. The CDR3, as DNA: TGTGCCAGCTCACCGGGGGGCACCGGGACTGAAGCTTTCTTT. Translation: CASSPGGTGTEAFF.